These 28 T cell receptor beta chains came from one sample sequenced in a study of identical twins. MiXCR, applied by TCRdb to the 5' RACE reads, yields one record per CDR3 protein. The table includes approximately 600,000 distinct CDR3 sequences, 9.6% detected once. A further study also used this sample, focusing on yellow fever vaccine responses in identical twins.

Sequencing used PBMCs. All receptors derive from a woman aged 18-29 years in good health.

This clonotype came up many times. At one end, the junction sequence differs from germline, possibly due to a read error. The chain uses TRBV6-1 and TRBJ1-6, with D unresolved. CDR1 is MNHNS and CDR2 is SASEGT in the germline V gene. The CDR3 is made up of 17 amino acids. CDR3 protein: CASSQAKGTSYNSPLHF. The CDR3 nucleotides read TGTGCCAGCAGTCAAGCCAAGGGAACCTCCTATAATTCACCCCTCCACTTT.

The V and J genes are TRBV11-2 and TRBJ2-7; no reliable D call. V dropped 0 bases and J dropped 3 bases, with 12 bases sitting between them. The CDR3 runs 15 residues. Looked up from germline, CDR1 is SGHAT and CDR2 is FQNNGV. The chain's CDR3 is CASSLEVSPLYEQYF. The CDR3 DNA follows: TGTGCCAGCAGCTTAGAGGTCAGCCCCCTCTACGAGCAGTACTTC. Full variable domain (missing parts from reference TRBV11-2 and TRBJ2-7): EAGVAQSPRYKIIEKRQSVAFWCNPISGHATLYWYQQILGQGPKLLIQFQNNGVVDDSQLPKDRFSAERLKGVDSTLKIQPAKLEDSAVYLCASSLEVSPLYEQYFGPGTRLTVT.

The rearrangement uses TRBV28 and TRBJ2-1; TRBD1 might be the D (5 bases). The CDR3 runs 15 residues. Germline V gene sequence: CDR1 MDHEN, CDR2 SYDVKM. Trimming pared 6 bases from V and 10 bases from J, leaving 22 bases between. The CDR3, as DNA: TGTGCCAGCAGCAGGGCCGGAGTAGGCTCAATGGAGCAGTTCTTC. This encodes CASSRAGVGSMEQFF.

The chain employs TRBV11-2 and TRBJ1-1; possibly TRBD1 for D (6 bases). V dropped 5 bases and J dropped 7 bases, with 11 bases sitting between them. Per the germline V gene, CDR1 is SGHAT and CDR2 is FQNNGV. The CDR3 has 12 amino acids. The CDR3 loop reads CASSIQGGEAFF. CDR3 bases: TGTGCCAGCAGCATACAGGGCGGTGAAGCTTTCTTT.

This clonotype showed up many times. This chain links TRBV5-1 with TRBJ2-1; D call uncertain. Deletions cut 0 bases from V and 8 bases from J, with 12 bases between. Germline CDR1 SGHRS, CDR2 YFSETQ. CDR3 length equals 14 residues. The DNA of the CDR3 is TGCGCCAGCAGCTTGGCCGGTTCCCGAGATGAGCAGTTCTTC. It specifies CASSLAGSRDEQFF.

The chain recombines TRBV10-1 with TRBJ2-7; D is possibly TRBD1 or TRBD2 (5 bases each). CDR1 is WNHNN, CDR2 SYGVQD, per germline (reference sequence). V was clipped by 0 bases and J by 5 bases, with 20 bases between them. There are 17 residues in the CDR3. This chain's CDR3 is CASSESSLRGDNHEQYF. In nucleotides, the CDR3 is TGCGCCAGCAGTGAGTCGTCGTTGAGGGGAGACAACCACGAGCAGTACTTC.

The genes are TRBV20-1 and TRBJ2-5; 7 bases match TRBD2. The CDR3 sequence is 15 residues long. V dropped 6 bases and J dropped 3; count of bases not matched to a gene: 13. Germline loops: CDR1 DFQATT, CDR2 SNEGSKA (reference sequence). The DNA for the CDR3 is TGCAGTGCCCACCCCCGGCTAGCGGTAAAAGAGACCCAGTACTTC. This gives the protein CSAHPRLAVKETQYF.

V usage is TRBV12-3 or TRBV12-4 and J usage is TRBJ2-4; no clear D gene. The V gene lost 0 bases and the J gene lost 0 bases, with 9 bases spanning the gap. The CDR3 covers 16 residues. Here the CDR3 DNA reads TGTGCCAGCAGTTTAGCGTCCGTTTCAGCCAAAAACATTCAGTACTTC. Amino acid sequence: CASSLASVSAKNIQYF.

This rearrangement joins TRBV5-1 to TRBJ2-2; TRBD2 aligns across 11 bases. The V gene end was trimmed by 4 bases and the J gene end by 8 bases; junction bases not matched to a gene: 16. Germline CDR1 is SGHRS and CDR2 is YFSETQ. CDR3 length equals 18 residues. The CDR3 bases are TGCGCCAGCAGCGTTTGGACTAGCGGGCGGACTACCGCGGGGGAGCTGTTTTTT. Protein product: CASSVWTSGRTTAGELFF.

The rearrangement uses TRBV3-1 and TRBJ2-1; 8 nucleotides match TRBD1. The trim removed 1 base at V and 1 base at J, leaving 0 bases unmatched. Germline assignment: CDR1 LGHDT and CDR2 YNNKEL (reference sequence). The CDR3 has 15 residues. CDR3 DNA: TGTGCCAGCAGCCAAGGGGACAGGTCCTACAATGAGCAGTTCTTC. Its translation: CASSQGDRSYNEQFF.

This clonotype was seen only a few times. The V and J genes are TRBV3-1 and TRBJ2-1; either TRBD1 or TRBD2 may supply D (6 bases each). This CDR3 contains 17 residues. V lost 0 bases to trimming and J lost 8 bases, with 20 bases between them. The germline CDR1 and CDR2 sequences are LGHDT and YNNKEL (reference sequence). CDR3 DNA sequence: TGTGCCAGCAGCCAAGATCGCGTTGCTAGGGGGGTCCATGAGCAGTTCTTC. The encoded protein is CASSQDRVARGVHEQFF.

This clonotype was detected only a few times. V is TRBV18 and J is TRBJ2-5; D is ambiguous. Germline CDR1 KGHSH, CDR2 LQKENI. V dropped 4 bases and J dropped 0 bases, with 12 bases sitting between them. CDR3 length: 15 amino acids. CDR3 residues: CASSQVTGYQETQYF. For the CDR3, the DNA is TGTGCCAGCTCACAGGTTACTGGTTACCAAGAGACCCAGTACTTC. Filled out from reference TRBV18 and TRBJ2-5, the complete variable domain reads NAGVMQNPRHLVRRRGQEARLRCSPMKGHSHVYWYRQLPEEGLKFMVYLQKENIIDESGMPKERFSAEFPKEGPSILRIQQVVRGDSAAYFCASSQVTGYQETQYFGPGTRLLVL.

The V gene is TRBV18, the J gene TRBJ2-7; TRBD2 matches 10 bases. The CDR3 runs 17 residues. CDR1 is KGHSH and CDR2 is LQKENI in the germline V gene. V gave up 3 bases and J gave up 0 bases; unmatched junction bases: 8. This CDR3 is CASSPGLADFSSYEQYF. The CDR3 region has the DNA TGTGCCAGCTCACCTGGACTAGCGGACTTTAGCTCCTACGAGCAGTACTTC. Based on the CDR3 plus reference TRBV18 and TRBJ2-7, the full variable domain is NAGVMQNPRHLVRRRGQEARLRCSPMKGHSHVYWYRQLPEEGLKFMVYLQKENIIDESGMPKERFSAEFPKEGPSILRIQQVVRGDSAAYFCASSPGLADFSSYEQYFGPGTRLTVT.

This clonotype was found many times. Germline is not matched at one junction end, which may reflect a read error. The chain has TRBV7-7 and TRBJ1-1, with 8 bases identical to TRBD1. This CDR3 has 13 residues. Per germline, CDR1 SSHAT and CDR2 FNYEAQ (reference sequence). CDR3 region: CASSSGQGQEAFF. The CDR3 region has the DNA TGTGCTAGCAGCTCCGGACAGGGCCAGGAAGCTTTCTTT.

This rearrangement joins TRBV27 to TRBJ2-7, with D possibly being TRBD1 or TRBD2 (6 bases each). CDR1 MNHEY and CDR2 SMNVEV come from the germline V gene (reference sequence). The CDR3 consists of 15 residues. Trimming stripped 5 bases from V and 5 bases from J, with 19 bases between. CDR3 region: CASSLPVGGLHEQYF. The CDR3 region has the DNA TGTGCCAGCAGTCTCCCGGTAGGGGGACTCCACGAGCAGTACTTC.

The table lists this clonotype with many counts. This sequence joins TRBV6-2 or TRBV6-3 and TRBJ2-7, with D possibly matching TRBD2 (6 bases). The CDR3 runs to 11 residues. V was trimmed by 7 bases and J by 3 bases, leaving 7 bases between them. Germline V gene lookup returns CDR1 MNHEY and CDR2 SVGEGT. CDR3 residues: CASTEGYEQYF. The CDR3 coding sequence is TGTGCCAGCACGGAGGGCTACGAGCAGTACTTC.

The chain has TRBV5-4 and TRBJ2-1; D unresolved. V lost 4 bases, J lost 0 bases, and 14 bases lay in between. The CDR3 is 16 amino acids. CDR1 is SGHNT, CDR2 YYREEE, per germline (reference sequence). The CDR3 sequence is CASSQEPPSSYNEQFF. For the CDR3, the DNA is TGTGCCAGCAGCCAAGAGCCACCGAGCTCCTACAATGAGCAGTTCTTC.

In its sample, this clonotype was seen many times. V gene TRBV29-1 combines with J gene TRBJ2-3; D gene uncertain. Per the germline V gene, CDR1 is SQVTM and CDR2 is ANQGSEA. Between the trimmed V and J ends, which lost 0 bases and 9 bases, there was a span of 7 bases. The CDR3 has 11 residues. The DNA for the CDR3 is TGCAGCGTTGAAGATCCCTGGACGCAGTATTTT. It encodes CSVEDPWTQYF.

This clonotype was counted between two and nine times. This rearrangement joins TRBV7-9 to TRBJ2-3; 8 positions agree with TRBD1. Germline CDR1 and CDR2: SEHNR and FQNEAQ (reference sequence). The J segment lost 1 base and the V segment lost 5 bases, leaving 8 bases of the junction unmatched. The length of the CDR3 is 16 residues. The DNA of the CDR3 is TGTGCCAGCAGCCACCGCGTGGGACAGGGCACAGATACGCAGTATTTT. Translating it yields CASSHRVGQGTDTQYF.

This clonotype has just a few counts. The J gene is TRBJ2-7, the V gene TRBV29-1; 12 nucleotides align to TRBD1. Germline values: CDR1 SQVTM, CDR2 ANQGSEA. The CDR3 totals 16 residues. V dropped 6 bases and J dropped 7; count of bases not matched to a gene: 16. The CDR3 protein is CSVTNLDRDRGPEQYF. As DNA, the CDR3 is TGCAGCGTCACGAACTTGGACCGGGACAGGGGGCCAGAGCAGTACTTC.

This clonotype was recorded a few times. The V call is TRBV7-9, the J call TRBJ2-7; 9 bases match TRBD1. This CDR3 comprises 17 residues. Germline assignment: CDR1 SEHNR and CDR2 FQNEAQ (reference sequence). V was pared by 5 bases and J by 4 bases, with 15 bases of the junction left unmatched. Here the CDR3 DNA reads TGTGCCAGCAGCGCCATCGGGGACAGGGAGAATTGGTACGAGCAGTACTTC. Amino acids: CASSAIGDRENWYEQYF.

This clonotype was seen only a few times. The chain is built from TRBV29-1 and TRBJ2-3; D not certain. The V gene lost 0 bases and the J gene lost 0 bases, with 13 bases spanning the gap. The CDR3 contains 16 residues. Germline CDR1 reads SQVTM; CDR2 reads ANQGSEA. CDR3 coding DNA: TGCAGCGTTGAAGATGGGCGACCACTTAGCACAGATACGCAGTATTTT. This encodes CSVEDGRPLSTDTQYF.

CDR3 loop: CASRGTGFSYEQYF. CDR3 DNA sequence: TGTGCCAGCAGGGGGACAGGTTTCTCCTACGAGCAGTACTTC. The V call is TRBV7-9, the J call TRBJ2-7, with 8 nucleotides matching TRBD1. V was clipped by 6 bases and J by 0 bases; unmatched bases: 4. Germline V gene sequence: CDR1 SEHNR, CDR2 FQNEAQ (reference sequence). The CDR3 is 14 amino acids.

This clonotype came up many times. The chain joins TRBV27 to TRBJ2-7, with D possibly matching TRBD2 (5 bases). Germline-derived CDR1 and CDR2 are MNHEY and SMNVEV (reference sequence). V lost 2 bases, J lost 2 bases, and 7 bases lay in between. CDR3 length: 13 amino acids. CDR3: CASSLRGPYEQYF. The CDR3 DNA sequence: TGTGCCAGCAGTTTACGAGGGCCCTACGAGCAGTACTTC.

The rearrangement joins TRBV5-1 to TRBJ2-1; 7 nucleotides agree with TRBD2. This CDR3 is built from 14 residues. V shed 3 bases and J 4 bases; nucleotides not matched to a gene: 4. From germline, CDR1 is SGHRS and CDR2 YFSETQ. The CDR3 DNA reads as TGCGCCAGCAGCTCGGCGGGGGAGTACAATGAGCAGTTCTTC. This translates into CASSSAGEYNEQFF.

The CDR3 reads CASSQVLGVASHNEQFF. The CDR3, as DNA: TGTGCCAGCAGCCAAGTCCTGGGGGTAGCGTCCCACAATGAGCAGTTCTTC. J is TRBJ2-1 and V is TRBV3-1; D may match TRBD1 or TRBD2 (5 bases each). The CDR3 length is 17 residues. V was clipped by 1 base and J by 5 bases, with 18 bases between them. Germline V lookup: CDR1 LGHDT, CDR2 YNNKEL (reference sequence).

This clonotype was counted ten times or more. V is TRBV20-1 and J is TRBJ2-3; D is perhaps TRBD2 (7 bases). CDR3 length: 14 residues. V was shortened by 6 bases and J by 5 bases, with 18 bases between the two germline ends. CDR1 and CDR2 (germline): DFQATT, SNEGSKA (reference sequence). CDR3 in DNA: TGCAGTGCCAATGGGGGGGGCGGCTTAGATACGCAGTATTTT. The encoded protein is CSANGGGGLDTQYF.

This clonotype was recorded a few times. The gene calls are TRBV6-6 and TRBJ1-5, with D unclear. The CDR3 has 11 residues. From germline, CDR1 is MNHNY and CDR2 SVGAGI (reference sequence). The V gene lost 2 bases and the J gene lost 7 bases, with 3 bases spanning the gap. CDR3 in amino acids: CASSYDQPQHF. CDR3 coding DNA: TGTGCCAGCAGTTACGACCAGCCCCAGCATTTT.